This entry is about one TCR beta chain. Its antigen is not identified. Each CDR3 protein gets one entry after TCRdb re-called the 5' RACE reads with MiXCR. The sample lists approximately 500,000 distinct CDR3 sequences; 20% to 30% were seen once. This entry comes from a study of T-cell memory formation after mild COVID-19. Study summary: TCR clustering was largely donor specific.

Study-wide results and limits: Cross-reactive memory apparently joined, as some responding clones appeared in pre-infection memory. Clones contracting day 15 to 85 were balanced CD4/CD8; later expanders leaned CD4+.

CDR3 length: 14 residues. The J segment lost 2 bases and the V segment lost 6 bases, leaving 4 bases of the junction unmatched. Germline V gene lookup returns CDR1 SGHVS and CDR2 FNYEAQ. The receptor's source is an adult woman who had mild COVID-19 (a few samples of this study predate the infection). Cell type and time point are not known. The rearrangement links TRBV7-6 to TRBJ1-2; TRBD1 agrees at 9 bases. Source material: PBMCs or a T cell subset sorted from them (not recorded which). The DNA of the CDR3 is TGTGCCAGCAGAAGAGGACAGGGGAACTATGGCTACACCTTC. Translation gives CASRRGQGNYGYTF.